Listed below are T cell receptor beta chains from one sample, sequenced in a study of blood T cell repertoires in COVID-19. Using immunoSEQ multiplex PCR, the repertoire was profiled, and TCRdb retains in-frame clones only, with some absent. The data hold about 200,000 clones, with 94% observed a single time. The sequenced material came from peripheral blood. Receptors were obtained from a man between 25 and 39 years old with COVID-19, enrolled during active disease. The conserved cysteine and the conserved F or W are not part of the CDR3 here.

V | CDR3
TRBV7-2 | ASSLWTGVATNEKLF
TRBV3-1/TRBV3-2 | ASSQAVEGSYGYT
TRBV9 | ASSAYRNQPQH
TRBV12-3/TRBV12-4 | ASSFWGGQPQH
TRBV5-1 | ASSLATDRQTGSYGYT
TRBV29-1 | SVDIRGGRGYT
TRBV19 | ASSIDRGRLETQY
TRBV12-3/TRBV12-4 | ASSLQGTIGYT
TRBV4-1 | ASSLIPGPGDYGYT
TRBV29-1 | SVETASLEAF
TRBV9 | ASSVVAGTGLNEKLF
TRBV11-2 | ASSLGGEDGYT
TRBV27 | ASSHQGPGELF
TRBV28 | ASSLTSGGAGGYT
TRBV21-1 | ASSKIRQATAPGNSPLH
TRBV3-1/TRBV3-2 | ASSPRGGALPYEQY
TRBV5-4 | ASSLSRGGLGYNEQF